The text below deals with one TCR beta chain. Its antigen is currently unknown. These data belong to a study of T-cell reconstitution after alpha-beta-depleted transplantation in children. Study findings and constraints: Among T cells one year after transplant, newly produced cells accounted for most counts and diversity.

A TCRbeta library incorporating unique molecular identifiers was prepared. TCRdb analysed the PCR reads with MiXCR anew, one entry per CDR3 protein. Of around 800,000 distinct CDR3 sequences listed, 15% to 20% are singletons. The trim removed 3 bases at V and 6 bases at J, leaving 9 bases unmatched. The CDR3 length is 15 residues. Germline lookup yields CDR1 MNHEY and CDR2 SMNVEV (reference sequence). The clonotype comes from a male patient younger than 18 who had a stem cell transplant for acute lymphoblastic leukemia, so the T cells may come from the graft donor. The material sequenced was PBMCs, mostly from graft donor cells, taken 360 days after TCRalphabeta/CD19-depleted stem cell transplant. The chain employs TRBV27 and TRBJ2-7; 9 bases align to TRBD1. CDR3 in DNA: TGTGCCAGCAGTTTGGTCGGGACAGGGCAACGCGAGCAGTACTTC. Encoded protein: CASSLVGTGQREQYF.